The 3 T cell receptor beta chains presented below share a single source sample, sequenced in a study of T cells in Graves' hyperthyroidism and ophthalmopathy. Amplification of TCR beta CDR3 regions was performed using RNA transcripts as template. TCR CDR3 regions were first amplified by RT-PCR with HTBI primers. TCRdb reprocessed the multiplex PCR reads via MiXCR and lists one record per CDR3 protein. The repertoire consists of around 610,000 distinct CDR3 sequences, with approximately 14% occurring once and the leading ten covering 3.5% to 4.5%. Material for sequencing was blood. These receptors all stem from a woman in her thirties or forties with Graves' ophthalmopathy.

The V call is TRBV2, the J call TRBJ1-5, with D possibly TRBD1 on 6 matching bases. The CDR3 sequence is 15 residues long. Per germline, CDR1 SNHLY and CDR2 FYNNEI. The V and J ends lost 6 bases and 8 bases respectively, with 20 bases between them. CDR3 bases: TGTGCCAGCAGACCCGGGGACACTCAAAGGAAGCCCCAGCATTTT. Protein sequence: CASRPGDTQRKPQHF.

V and J are TRBV5-1 and TRBJ1-2; weak D call: TRBD1 (5 bases). The V gene lost 0 bases and the J gene lost 8 bases, with 11 bases spanning the gap. CDR3 size: 13 residues. Germline V CDR1 and CDR2: SGHRS, YFSETQ. CDR3 loop: CASSLVGGKGYTF. As DNA, the CDR3 is TGCGCCAGCAGCTTGGTCGGGGGAAAGGGCTACACCTTC. The full variable domain, with the rest looked up from reference TRBV5-1 and TRBJ1-2, is KAGVTQTPRYLIKTRGQQVTLSCSPISGHRSVSWYQQTPGQGLQFLFEYFSETQRNKGNFPGRFSGRQFSNSRSEMNVSTLELGDSALYLCASSLVGGKGYTFGSGTRLTVV.

The sample holds many counts of this clonotype. V usage is TRBV6-1 and J usage is TRBJ2-7; D unresolved. This CDR3 spans 11 amino acids. The V gene lost 6 bases and the J gene lost 4 bases, with 7 bases spanning the gap. Per germline, CDR1 MNHNS and CDR2 SASEGT. The CDR3 loop reads CASRDGYEQYF. CDR3 bases: TGTGCCAGCAGAGACGGATACGAGCAGTACTTC.